These 30 T cell receptor beta chains were sequenced from one sample in a study of metastatic and nonmetastatic thyroid tumors. TCRdb re-called clones from the PCR reads using MiXCR. The data hold roughly 30,000 clones, with 25% to 35% observed a single time. No treatment of any kind had been given to any patient before thyroid surgery. The sample taken for sequencing was blood. Receptors originate from a female donor with papillary thyroid cancer or a benign thyroid nodule (not recorded which). Some clones in this sample may be carry-over from other donors' samples.

The chain is built from TRBV4-1 and TRBJ2-1; the D gene is possibly TRBD1 (5 bases). The CDR3 is 14 amino acids. The germline V gene has CDR1 MGHRA and CDR2 YSYEKL. V was pared by 3 bases and J by 7 bases, with 13 bases between. The CDR3 reads CASSQGLESNEQFF. CDR3 coding DNA: TGCGCCAGCAGCCAGGGGCTAGAGTCAAATGAGCAGTTCTTC.

This clone was counted at least ten times. The chain recombines TRBV11-3 with TRBJ2-1, with D unclear. The V gene lost 3 bases and the J gene lost 0 bases, with 6 bases spanning the gap. In germline, CDR1 is SGHNT, CDR2 YENEEA. The CDR3 covers 14 residues. The CDR3, as DNA: TGTGCCAGCAGCTTGCGGAGCTCCTACAATGAGCAGTTCTTC. Its protein is CASSLRSSYNEQFF. The whole variable domain, filled in from reference TRBV11-3 and TRBJ2-1, reads EAGVVQSPRYKIIEKKQPVAFWCNPISGHNTLYWYLQNLGQGPELLIRYENEEAVDDSQLPKDRFSAERLKGVDSTLKIQPAELGDSAVYLCASSLRSSYNEQFFGPGTRLTVL.

The chain uses TRBV12-3 or TRBV12-4 and TRBJ2-7, with D possibly called TRBD1 or TRBD2 (7 bases each). The CDR3 runs to 17 residues. Trimming took 0 bases from V and 3 from J, leaving 18 bases between them. The CDR3 is CASSLAGGRDRDYEQYF. For the CDR3, the DNA is TGTGCCAGCAGTTTAGCGGGGGGGCGGGACAGAGACTACGAGCAGTACTTC.

This clone was counted a few times. This chain uses TRBV10-1 with TRBJ2-1; perhaps D is TRBD1 or TRBD2 (5 bases each). Germline V lookup: CDR1 WNHNN, CDR2 SYGVQD (reference sequence). Trimming removed 1 base from V and 5 bases from J, with 12 bases in between. The CDR3 contains 15 residues. The CDR3 spells CASSEYRDLNNEQFF. The CDR3 nucleotides are TGCGCCAGCAGTGAGTACCGGGACCTAAACAATGAGCAGTTCTTC.

CDR3 residues: CASSYDQETQYF. The CDR3, as DNA: TGTGCCAGCAGCTATGACCAAGAGACCCAGTACTTC. This rearrangement joins TRBV11-2 to TRBJ2-5; no definite D call. CDR3 length: 12 residues. With 4 bases removed from V and 0 bases from J, the gap between germline ends came to 3 bases. Germline-derived CDR1 and CDR2 are SGHAT and FQNNGV.

The chain has TRBV7-3 and TRBJ1-6, with a possible D match to TRBD1 (6 bases). Germline V gene lookup returns CDR1 SGHTA and CDR2 FQGTGA. The CDR3 has 15 amino acids. The V gene lost 7 bases and the J gene lost 4 bases, with 14 bases spanning the gap. The CDR3 sequence: CASNGQGQYNSPLHF. In nucleotides, the CDR3 is TGTGCCAGCAACGGCCAGGGGCAGTATAATTCACCCCTCCACTTT.

The gene calls are TRBV6-1 and TRBJ1-2, with D unresolved. Trimming removed 10 bases at V and 4 bases at J, with 4 bases between. The CDR3 runs to 9 residues. Germline V gene data show CDR1 as MNHNS and CDR2 as SASEGT. The CDR3 here is CAMCYGYTF. CDR3 in DNA: TGTGCCATGTGCTATGGCTACACCTTC.

Ten or more counts support this clone. Other nucleotide sequences in the sample specify the same CDR3. The chain links TRBV18 to TRBJ2-5; D ambiguous. With 6 bases removed from V and 5 bases from J, the gap between germline ends came to 13 bases. The germline gives CDR1 KGHSH, CDR2 LQKENI. There are 13 residues in the CDR3. The CDR3 bases are TGTGCCAGCTCCCAAGGGTCCTCCGAGACCCAGTACTTC. Translating gives CASSQGSSETQYF.

The chain employs TRBV24-1 and TRBJ2-7; D remains unclear. V lost 4 bases to trimming and J lost 1 base, with 10 bases between them. The CDR3 is 14 amino acids. Germline V gene lookup returns CDR1 KGHDR and CDR2 SFDVKD. The DNA for the CDR3 is TGTGCCACCAGTGACACCCGCGGTTCCTACGAGCAGTACTTC. This translates into CATSDTRGSYEQYF.

This clone has a count of ten or more. The chain uses TRBV11-1 and TRBJ1-1, with 9 bases matching TRBD1. Germline CDR1 reads SGHAT; CDR2 reads FQDESV (reference sequence). After removal of 5 bases from V and 5 bases from J, the junction contained 12 bases not matched to a gene. The length of the CDR3 is 16 residues. CDR3 DNA: TGTGCCAGCAGCCCCCCCCGGGACAGGGTGGGGACTGAAGCTTTCTTT. Its protein is CASSPPRDRVGTEAFF.

In this sample, this clone turned up many times. This sequence joins TRBV3-1 and TRBJ1-5; TRBD1 matches at 8 bases. There are 15 residues in the CDR3. V gave up 1 base and J gave up 6 bases; unmatched junction bases: 5. Per germline, CDR1 LGHDT and CDR2 YNNKEL (reference sequence). This CDR3 is CASSQGGQGGQPQHF. CDR3 DNA: TGTGCCAGCAGCCAAGGTGGACAGGGCGGTCAGCCCCAGCATTTT.

This clone was observed a handful of times. The chain employs TRBV27 and TRBJ1-6; maybe TRBD1 (5 bases). CDR3 length equals 14 residues. CDR1 is MNHEY, CDR2 SMNVEV, per germline (reference sequence). With 6 bases removed from V and 10 bases from J, the gap between germline ends came to 16 bases. The CDR3 DNA reads TGTGCCAGCAGCTTAAACAGGCGGGTATCACCCCTCCACTTT. Residues: CASSLNRRVSPLHF.

Turning to this clone: The junction shows a germline mismatch at one end, possibly a read error. The CDR3 DNA reads as TGTGCCAGTAGTATCTCGTCTCGGAGCACTGAATCTTTCTTT. Encoded protein: CASSISSRSTESFF. The rearrangement uses TRBV19 and TRBJ1-1; D remains ambiguous. This CDR3 is built from 14 residues. Germline V lookup: CDR1 LNHDA, CDR2 SQIVND (reference sequence).

Turning to this clone: Compared with germline, one end of the junction differs, possibly owing to a read error. For the CDR3, the DNA is TGTGTCAGCAACCGAGACAGCAACACTCAAGCTTTCTTT. It is translated as CVSNRDSNTQAFF. The rearrangement uses TRBV12-3 or TRBV12-4 and TRBJ1-1; TRBD1 might be the D (5 bases). The CDR3 loop spans 13 amino acids.

To note about this clone: One end of the junction varies from germline; a read error may be responsible. This chain connects TRBV9 to TRBJ2-7; 8 nucleotides match TRBD2. CDR3 length: 15 residues. Germline V gene data show CDR1 as SGDLS and CDR2 as YYNGEE. DNA for the CDR3: TGTGCCAGCAGCGTGGGGCGGGAGGAAGCCTACGAGCATTACTTC. Protein: CASSVGREEAYEHYF.

CDR3 nucleotides: TGTGCTAGTGGTTTGGCGACAGGGGTAGAGCAGTACTTC. Protein product: CASGLATGVEQYF. The chain joins TRBV12-5 to TRBJ2-7, with 8 bases fitting TRBD1. This CDR3 is 13 amino acids long. CDR1 LGHNT and CDR2 FRNRAP come from the germline V gene. The V and J ends lost 1 base and 7 bases, in that order; junction bases with no gene match: 3.

This clone was picked up many times. The chain is built from TRBV20-1 and TRBJ2-7; the match to TRBD2 covers 7 bases. From germline, CDR1 is DFQATT and CDR2 SNEGSKA (reference sequence). The CDR3 contains 15 residues. The trim removed 0 bases at V and 0 bases at J, leaving 5 bases unmatched. CDR3 amino acids: CSAREVGGSSYEQYF. CDR3 sequence (DNA): TGCAGTGCTAGAGAGGTGGGAGGGAGCTCCTACGAGCAGTACTTC.

The V gene is TRBV5-4, the J gene TRBJ2-3; D possibly uses TRBD1 or TRBD2 (5 bases each). The CDR3 has 14 residues. Trimming stripped 4 bases from V and 0 bases from J, with 9 bases between. The germline gives CDR1 SGHNT, CDR2 YYREEE (reference sequence). The DNA for the CDR3 is TGTGCCAGCAGCGGGGACCTTAGCACAGATACGCAGTATTTT. Translation gives CASSGDLSTDTQYF.

The V call is TRBV5-6, the J call TRBJ1-2; TRBD1 agrees at 7 bases. Trimming removed 4 bases from V and 4 bases from J; junction bases left unmatched: 4. CDR3 length: 13 amino acids. The germline gives CDR1 SGHDT, CDR2 YYEEEE. The CDR3 DNA reads as TGTGCCAGCAGCCCCAGGGGGGTCTATGGCTACACCTTC. Protein product: CASSPRGVYGYTF.

The chain recombines TRBV12-3 or TRBV12-4 with TRBJ1-5; D may be TRBD1 (5 bases). This CDR3 region has 16 residues. V lost 1 base and J lost 2, with 12 bases in between. DNA of the CDR3: TGTGCCAGCAGTTTAGGAGTGTCGGGGGGCAATCAGCCCCAGCATTTT. This sequence encodes CASSLGVSGGNQPQHF.

This clone was counted a few times. CDR3 residues: CASSYGVGYTDTQYF. Written as DNA, the CDR3 is TGTGCCAGCAGTTACGGTGTAGGGTACACAGATACGCAGTATTTT. The V gene is TRBV6-5, the J gene TRBJ2-3; D unresolved. Germline-derived CDR1 and CDR2 are MNHEY and SVGAGI. The CDR3 covers 15 residues. Between the trimmed V and J ends, which lost 2 bases and 2 bases, there was a span of 11 bases.

The V and J genes are TRBV7-3 and TRBJ2-7, with D perhaps matching TRBD2 (5 bases). Germline assignment: CDR1 SGHTA and CDR2 FQGTGA. V lost 5 bases and J lost 1, with 12 bases in between. CDR3 length: 14 residues. The DNA for the CDR3 is TGTGCCAGCAGCCCCGTCACGGGATCCTACGAGCAGTACTTC. Translating gives CASSPVTGSYEQYF.

In this sample, this clone turned up a few times. The gene calls are TRBV28 and TRBJ2-7; D is possibly TRBD1 or TRBD2 (6 bases each). The V and J ends lost 4 bases and 4 bases respectively, with 17 bases between them. This CDR3 contains 15 residues. The V gene's germline CDR1 is MDHEN and CDR2 SYDVKM. In DNA form, the CDR3 reads TGTGCCAGCAGTTCCCCGGGCCGGGGGCGATACGAGCAGTACTTC. This sequence encodes CASSSPGRGRYEQYF.

This clone was seen a handful of times. The J gene is TRBJ2-6, the V gene TRBV28; TRBD2 aligns across 8 bases. Trimming removed 6 bases from V and 4 bases from J; junction bases left unmatched: 5. CDR1 and CDR2 from the germline V gene are MDHEN and SYDVKM. CDR3 size: 15 residues. In nucleotides, the CDR3 is TGTGCCAGCAGGACATGGACTAGCGGGGCCAACGTCCTGACTTTC. It encodes CASRTWTSGANVLTF.

This clone was seen ten or more times. This chain joins TRBV18 and TRBJ1-4; maybe TRBD1 (6 bases). CDR1 and CDR2 (germline): KGHSH, LQKENI. V shed 1 base and J shed 7 bases, with 19 bases lying between them. The CDR3 spans 17 residues. The CDR3 DNA sequence: TGTGCCAGCTCACCACTCCATCAACAGGGAAGGAGTGAAAAACTGTTTTTT. Translation gives CASSPLHQQGRSEKLFF.

This clone was detected many times. V gene TRBV11-1 combines with J gene TRBJ2-5; a weak D match, TRBD2 (6 bases). The CDR3 contains 17 residues. The ends were cut back, 4 bases at V and 2 bases at J, with 20 bases in the middle. Germline V lookup: CDR1 SGHAT, CDR2 FQDESV (reference sequence). This chain's CDR3 is CASSSGWGEQQQETQYF. The CDR3 nucleotides read TGTGCCAGCAGCTCGGGATGGGGGGAGCAGCAGCAAGAGACCCAGTACTTC.

Only a few counts were recorded for this clone. J is TRBJ2-5 and V is TRBV28; TRBD1 aligns across 9 bases. This CDR3 is 15 amino acids long. Germline V CDR1 and CDR2: MDHEN, SYDVKM. V lost 3 bases, J lost 5 bases, and 7 bases stayed unmatched. The CDR3 reads CASSFEQGAGETQYF. CDR3 in DNA: TGTGCCAGCAGTTTTGAACAGGGGGCGGGGGAGACCCAGTACTTC. Full variable domain (missing parts from reference TRBV28 and TRBJ2-5): DVKVTQSSRYLVKRTGEKVFLECVQDMDHENMFWYRQDPGLGLRLIYFSYDVKMKEKGDIPEGYSVSREKKERFSLILESASTNQTSMYLCASSFEQGAGETQYFGPGTRLLVL.

This sequence joins TRBV28 and TRBJ2-5; no clear D. V was shortened by 3 bases and J by 9 bases, with 11 bases between the two germline ends. In germline, CDR1 is MDHEN, CDR2 SYDVKM. The CDR3 totals 12 residues. The CDR3 sequence is CASSFVARAQYF. Written as DNA, the CDR3 is TGTGCCAGCAGTTTTGTAGCCCGAGCCCAGTACTTC.

In this sample, this clone turned up a few times. This chain links TRBV6-1 with TRBJ1-6; D call uncertain. The V gene's germline CDR1 is MNHNS and CDR2 SASEGT. V lost 4 bases to trimming and J lost 0 bases, with 7 bases between them. The CDR3 is 15 residues long. CDR3 nucleotide sequence: TGTGCCAGCAGTGCGACTAGCTCCTATAATTCACCCCTCCACTTT. This sequence encodes CASSATSSYNSPLHF.

V is TRBV6-1 and J is TRBJ2-7; D is unclear. Per germline, CDR1 MNHNS and CDR2 SASEGT. The CDR3 is 15 residues long. Trimming took 3 bases from V and 6 from J, leaving 18 bases between them. The CDR3 DNA reads as TGTGCCAGCAGTGACTGGGCGGCCCCCCACCTCGAGCAGTACTTC. It yields the protein CASSDWAAPHLEQYF.